The 19 T cell receptor beta chains below were found in one sample sequenced in a study of Ad26.COV2.S vaccination and SARS-CoV-2 variants. This sample's treatment: 15 to 20 received Ad26.COV2.S at low or high dose, single or two shots; about 5 received placebo; per-sample allocation not given. Samples came from day 63 after the first vaccine or placebo injection. Method: immunoSEQ multiplex PCR; TCRdb's copy keeps in-frame clones and lacks some. This sample has about 480,000 clones, with roughly nine tenths found just once. The material sequenced was peripheral blood, taken in a trial of Ad26.COV2.S vaccine versus placebo. The receptors come from a person aged 18 to 65 who received the Ad26.COV2.S COVID-19 vaccine or a placebo.

A few counts support this clone. This rearrangement joins TRBV21-1 to TRBJ1-1; the D call in the table, TRBD1, was not verified against the DNA. TRBV21-1 is listed as a pseudogene. The CDR3 contains 14 residues. The CDR3 loop reads CASTADRGNTEAFF. CDR3 bases: TGTGCCAGCACCGCGGACAGGGGAAACACTGAAGCTTTCTTT.

V gene TRBV5-1 combines with J gene TRBJ2-7, with 8 bases matching TRBD1. Germline trimming cut 0 bases from V and 3 bases from J; bases unmatched to any gene: 11. The CDR3 is made up of 17 amino acids. Germline V lookup: CDR1 SGHRS, CDR2 YFSETQ. The CDR3 DNA reads as TGCGCCAGCAGCTTGGATCCAACGGTGACAGGGGTCTACGAGCAGTACTTC. Amino acids: CASSLDPTVTGVYEQYF.

A few counts support this clone. The chain is built from TRBV4-2 and TRBJ2-7; D unresolved. Germline V gene data show CDR1 as LGHNA and CDR2 as YNFKEQ. The V end was cut by 4 bases, the J end by 0 bases, with 7 bases between. CDR3 length: 13 residues. CDR3 in amino acids: CASSPSPSYEQYF. CDR3 DNA: TGTGCCAGCAGCCCGTCCCCCTCCTACGAGCAGTACTTC.

This sequence joins TRBV30 and TRBJ1-1; a possible D gene is TRBD1 (6 bases). V shed 0 bases and J shed 12 bases, with 17 bases lying between them. The CDR3 length is 13 residues. From germline, CDR1 is GTSNPN and CDR2 SVGIG (reference sequence). The CDR3 DNA follows: TGTGCCTGGAGTGTCACAGGGACTGCAGAATCTTTCTTT. It codes for CAWSVTGTAESFF.

V gene TRBV6-6 combines with J gene TRBJ2-5, with 7 bases identical to TRBD2. J lost 5 bases, V lost 5 bases, and 11 bases had no gene match. The CDR3 covers 15 residues. Germline assignment: CDR1 MNHNY and CDR2 SVGAGI (reference sequence). This chain's CDR3 is CASSRESGAGETQYF. The CDR3 DNA sequence: TGTGCCAGCAGTAGAGAAAGCGGGGCGGGGGAGACCCAGTACTTC.

The CDR3 coding sequence is TGTGCCAGCACCGACGGGGGCTCCTACGAGCAGTACTTC. Translating gives CASTDGGSYEQYF. V gene TRBV12-3 or TRBV12-4 combines with J gene TRBJ2-7, with D perhaps TRBD2 (6 bases). Trimming shortened V by 7 bases and J by 0 bases, and 10 bases separated the two germline ends. CDR3 length: 13 residues.

The chain joins TRBV6-2 or TRBV6-3 to TRBJ2-7; 10 bases match TRBD1. After removal of 5 bases from V and 11 bases from J, the junction contained 6 bases not matched to a gene. Germline CDR1 MNHEY, CDR2 SVGEGT. CDR3 length: 12 residues. CDR3 sequence reads: CASSNPGQGKYF. In nucleotides, the CDR3 is TGTGCCAGCAGTAACCCGGGACAGGGGAAGTACTTC.

The chain combines TRBV28 with TRBJ1-5; D not resolved. V gave up 5 bases and J gave up 5 bases, with 16 bases separating them. Looked up from germline, CDR1 is MDHEN and CDR2 is SYDVKM. The CDR3 contains 15 residues. The CDR3 here is CASSLPRATDQPQHF. The CDR3 DNA is TGTGCCAGCAGTCTGCCCCGGGCCACGGATCAGCCCCAGCATTTT.

V usage is TRBV30 and J usage is TRBJ2-1, with D unresolved. The CDR3 is 15 residues long. V was trimmed by 3 bases and J by 0 bases, leaving 12 bases between them. Germline lookup yields CDR1 GTSNPN and CDR2 SVGIG (reference sequence). DNA of the CDR3: TGTGCCTGGAGCCCCCGTGGGGTCTCCTACAATGAGCAGTTCTTC. It translates to CAWSPRGVSYNEQFF.

The chain has TRBV9 and TRBJ1-1, with unresolved D. The CDR3 runs 15 residues. Germline CDR1 reads SGDLS; CDR2 reads YYNGEE. Deletions cut 0 bases from V and 3 bases from J, with 12 bases between. The chain's CDR3 is CASSVDTGGYTEAFF. CDR3 bases: TGTGCCAGCAGCGTAGATACGGGCGGGTACACTGAAGCTTTCTTT.

This chain uses TRBV19 with TRBJ1-1, with 7 bases matching TRBD1. The CDR3 is 17 amino acids. The J segment lost 5 bases and the V segment lost 5 bases, leaving 17 bases of the junction unmatched. Germline CDR1 LNHDA, CDR2 SQIVND (reference sequence). CDR3 sequence: CASSPTGNPALATEAFF. The CDR3 DNA reads TGTGCCAGTAGTCCGACAGGGAACCCCGCGCTCGCGACTGAAGCTTTCTTT.

The chain recombines TRBV19 with TRBJ2-5; D is undetermined. The CDR3 totals 13 residues. V lost 5 bases to trimming and J lost 5 bases, with 12 bases between them. Germline V gene lookup returns CDR1 LNHDA and CDR2 SQIVND (reference sequence). The CDR3: CASSGLDRETQYF. The CDR3 DNA is TGTGCCAGTAGTGGGCTAGATAGGGAGACCCAGTACTTC.

This clone appeared a few times. The rearrangement links TRBV7-2 to TRBJ2-1; 7 nucleotides align to TRBD1. Germline assignment: CDR1 SGHTA and CDR2 FQGNSA. The J segment lost 12 bases and the V segment lost 1 base, leaving 6 bases of the junction unmatched. The CDR3 runs to 13 residues. CDR3 in DNA: TGTGCCAGCAGCTTAGTGGCGAGGACAGGGCAGTTCTTC. Translation: CASSLVARTGQFF.

CDR3 DNA: TGTGCCAGCAGTGGAGGGGGTTCATACTACGAGCAGTACTTC. Its translation: CASSGGGSYYEQYF. This chain connects TRBV25-1 to TRBJ2-7, with D tentatively TRBD1 (6 bases). Trimming removed 4 bases from V and 3 bases from J, with 13 bases in between. In germline, CDR1 is MGHDK, CDR2 SYGVNS. This CDR3 has 14 residues.

This clone was observed once. The genes are TRBV9 and TRBJ2-1; D gene ambiguous. The V gene's germline CDR1 is SGDLS and CDR2 YYNGEE. This CDR3 region has 14 residues. V was clipped by 0 bases and J by 5 bases, with 9 bases between them. This CDR3 reads CASSVASDNNEQFF. In nucleotides, the CDR3 is TGTGCCAGCAGCGTAGCCAGCGACAACAATGAGCAGTTCTTC.

This clone came up once. The chain combines TRBV15 with TRBJ1-1; D remains unclear. This CDR3 contains 15 residues. The germline V gene has CDR1 LNHNV and CDR2 YYDKDF (reference sequence). The V gene lost 1 base and the J gene lost 5 bases, with 14 bases spanning the gap. The CDR3 reads CATSRAASPGTEAFF. The CDR3, as DNA: TGTGCCACCAGCAGAGCCGCCTCACCGGGAACTGAAGCTTTCTTT.

J is TRBJ2-7 and V is TRBV5-6; the match to TRBD1 covers 11 bases. CDR3 length equals 16 residues. The V and J ends lost 2 bases and 4 bases, in that order; junction bases with no gene match: 8. From germline, CDR1 is SGHDT and CDR2 YYEEEE. The CDR3 loop reads CASSLSGTGGGYEQYF. CDR3 sequence (DNA): TGTGCCAGCAGCTTATCCGGGACAGGGGGAGGATACGAGCAGTACTTC.

Remarks on this clone: Other DNA sequences from this sample encode an identical CDR3 as well. The chain has TRBV9 and TRBJ2-1, with 8 bases that match TRBD2. This CDR3 comprises 15 residues. J was trimmed by 3 bases and V by 0 bases; bases with no gene match: 2. The germline CDR1 and CDR2 sequences are SGDLS and YYNGEE. The CDR3 nucleotides are TGTGCCAGCAGCGTAGGGAGCGGGAGCTACAATGAGCAGTTCTTC. This encodes CASSVGSGSYNEQFF.

The rearrangement joins TRBV28 to TRBJ2-3; no clear D. The CDR3 is 12 amino acids. Germline CDR1 is MDHEN and CDR2 is SYDVKM. Between the trimmed V and J ends, which lost 2 bases and 7 bases, there was a span of 7 bases. This chain's CDR3 is CASSLAMNTQYF. CDR3 nucleotide sequence: TGTGCCAGCAGTTTAGCTATGAATACGCAGTATTTT.